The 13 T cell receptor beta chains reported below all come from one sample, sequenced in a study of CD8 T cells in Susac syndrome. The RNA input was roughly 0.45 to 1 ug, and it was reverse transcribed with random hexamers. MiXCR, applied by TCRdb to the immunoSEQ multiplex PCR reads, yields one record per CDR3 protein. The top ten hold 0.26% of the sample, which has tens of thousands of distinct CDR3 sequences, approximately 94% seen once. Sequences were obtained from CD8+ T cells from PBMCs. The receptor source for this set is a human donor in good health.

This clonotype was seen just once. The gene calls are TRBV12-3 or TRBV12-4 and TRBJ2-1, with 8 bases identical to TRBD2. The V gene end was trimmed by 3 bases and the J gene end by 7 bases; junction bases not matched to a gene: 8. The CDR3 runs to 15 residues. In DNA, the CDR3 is TGTGCCAGCAGTTTGGGGGCGGGAGGTTGGAATGAGCAGTTCTTC. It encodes CASSLGAGGWNEQFF.

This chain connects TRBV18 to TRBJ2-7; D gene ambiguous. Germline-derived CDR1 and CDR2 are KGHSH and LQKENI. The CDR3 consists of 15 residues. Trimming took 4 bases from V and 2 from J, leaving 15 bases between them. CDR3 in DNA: TGTGCCAGCTCACTTAAAGATACGTGGCCCTACGAGCAGTACGTC. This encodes CASSLKDTWPYEQYV.

This CDR3 reads CASSLGGRSLDTQYF. CDR3 coding DNA: TGTGCCAGCAGTTTGGGCGGGAGGAGTTTGGATACGCAGTATTTT. The chain uses TRBV12-3 or TRBV12-4 and TRBJ2-3; 8 bases match TRBD2. After removal of 3 bases from V and 6 bases from J, the junction contained 8 bases not matched to a gene. The length of the CDR3 is 15 residues.

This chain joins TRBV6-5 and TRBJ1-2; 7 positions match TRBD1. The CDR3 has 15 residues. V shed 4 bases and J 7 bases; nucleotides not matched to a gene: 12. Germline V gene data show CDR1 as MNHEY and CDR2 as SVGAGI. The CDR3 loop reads CASSSEPTGSGGYTF. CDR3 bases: TGTGCCAGCAGTTCCGAACCGACAGGGTCGGGTGGCTACACCTTC.

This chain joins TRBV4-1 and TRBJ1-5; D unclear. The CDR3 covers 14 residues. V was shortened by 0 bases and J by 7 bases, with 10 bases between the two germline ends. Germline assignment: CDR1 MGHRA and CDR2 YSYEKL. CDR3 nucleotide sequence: TGCGCCAGCAGCCAAGACTCTGCGTTGCAGCCCCAGCATTTT. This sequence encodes CASSQDSALQPQHF.

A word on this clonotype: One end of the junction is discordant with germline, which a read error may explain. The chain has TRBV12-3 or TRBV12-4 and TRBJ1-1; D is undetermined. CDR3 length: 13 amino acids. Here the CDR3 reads CASSLAGNAEAFF. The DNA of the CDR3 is TGTGCCAGCAGTTTAGCAGGGAACGCTGAAGCTTTCTTT.

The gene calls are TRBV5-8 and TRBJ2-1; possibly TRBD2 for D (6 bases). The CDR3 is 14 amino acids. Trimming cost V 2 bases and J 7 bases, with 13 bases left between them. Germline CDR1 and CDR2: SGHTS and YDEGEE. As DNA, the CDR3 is TGTGCCAGCAGCTTTCGGGGACTCGGGAATGAGCAGTTCTTC. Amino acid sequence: CASSFRGLGNEQFF.

CDR3 amino acids: CATSRTERGTLSSYEQYV. DNA of the CDR3: TGTGCCACCAGCAGGACAGAGCGAGGGACCTTGAGCTCCTACGAGCAGTACGTC. The chain uses TRBV15 and TRBJ2-7; either TRBD1 or TRBD2 may supply D (5 bases each). The V gene's germline CDR1 is LNHNV and CDR2 YYDKDF (reference sequence). V was shortened by 3 bases and J by 0 bases, with 21 bases between the two germline ends. There are 18 residues in the CDR3.

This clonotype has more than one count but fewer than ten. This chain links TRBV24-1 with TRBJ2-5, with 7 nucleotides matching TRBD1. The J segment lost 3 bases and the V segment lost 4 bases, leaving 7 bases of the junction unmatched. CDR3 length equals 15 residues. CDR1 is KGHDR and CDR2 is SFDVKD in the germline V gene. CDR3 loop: CATSESGTEKETQYF. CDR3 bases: TGTGCCACCAGTGAATCCGGGACAGAGAAAGAGACCCAGTACTTC.

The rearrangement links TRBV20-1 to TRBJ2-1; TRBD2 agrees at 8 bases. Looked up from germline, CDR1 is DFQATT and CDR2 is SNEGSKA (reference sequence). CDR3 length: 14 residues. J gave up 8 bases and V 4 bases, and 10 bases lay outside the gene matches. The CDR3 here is CSAIVLAGTDEQFF. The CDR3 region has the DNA TGCAGTGCTATCGTCCTAGCGGGTACCGATGAGCAGTTCTTC.

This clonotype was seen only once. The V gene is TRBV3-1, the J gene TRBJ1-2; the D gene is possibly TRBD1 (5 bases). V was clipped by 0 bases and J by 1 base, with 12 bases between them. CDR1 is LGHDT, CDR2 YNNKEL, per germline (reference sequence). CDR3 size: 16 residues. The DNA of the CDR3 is TGTGCCAGCAGCCAAGAATTCCGGGACGTTAACTATGGCTACACCTTC. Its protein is CASSQEFRDVNYGYTF. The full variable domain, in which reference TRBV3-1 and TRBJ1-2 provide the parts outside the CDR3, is DTAVSQTPKYLVTQMGNDKSIKCEQNLGHDTMYWYKQDSKKFLKIMFSYNNKELIINETVPNRFSPKSPDKAHLNLHINSLELGDSAVYFCASSQEFRDVNYGYTFGSGTRLTVV.

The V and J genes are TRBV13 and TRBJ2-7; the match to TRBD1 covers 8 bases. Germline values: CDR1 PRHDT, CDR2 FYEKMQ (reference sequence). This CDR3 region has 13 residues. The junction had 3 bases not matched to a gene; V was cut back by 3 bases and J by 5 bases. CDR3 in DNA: TGTGCCAGCAGCTTGGACAGGGTCCACGAGCAGTACTTC. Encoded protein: CASSLDRVHEQYF. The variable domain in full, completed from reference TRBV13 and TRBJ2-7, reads AAGVIQSPRHLIKEKRETATLKCYPIPRHDTVYWYQQGPGQDPQFLISFYEKMQSDKGSIPDRFSAQQFSDYHSELNMSSLELGDSALYFCASSLDRVHEQYFGPGTRLTVT.

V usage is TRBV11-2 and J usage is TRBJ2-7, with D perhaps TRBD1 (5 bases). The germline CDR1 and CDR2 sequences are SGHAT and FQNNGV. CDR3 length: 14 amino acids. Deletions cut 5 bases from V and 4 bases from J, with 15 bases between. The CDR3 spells CASSPPTTVYEQYV. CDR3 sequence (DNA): TGTGCCAGCAGCCCCCCCACGACAGTGTACGAGCAGTACGTC.